Presented here are 25 T cell receptor beta chains from one specimen sequenced in a study of blood T cell repertoires in COVID-19. TCRdb's copy holds only in-frame clones and misses some; the assay was immunoSEQ multiplex PCR. The table shows roughly 100,000 clones, with 70% to 90% occurring only once. Source material: peripheral blood. The receptor set was obtained from a human donor in a cohort sampled during active COVID-19.

The rearrangement links TRBV4-2 to TRBJ2-1, with 8 bases lining up with TRBD2. V lost 3 bases, J lost 13 bases, and 8 bases stayed unmatched. The CDR3 covers 13 residues. Germline V gives CDR1 LGHNA, CDR2 YNFKEQ. The DNA for the CDR3 is TGTGCCAGCAGCCAGGGTGGACTAGCTGGCCAGTTCTTC. It translates to CASSQGGLAGQFF.

The chain joins TRBV24-1 to TRBJ2-1; 14 positions agree with TRBD2. From germline, CDR1 is KGHDR and CDR2 SFDVKD. The CDR3 is 19 amino acids. J was trimmed by 9 bases and V by 3 bases; bases with no gene match: 15. In DNA, the CDR3 is TGTGCCACCAGTGATAAGACTAGCGGGGGGGCCCGCGCTTTTGGTGAGCAGTTCTTC. It yields the protein CATSDKTSGGARAFGEQFF.

This chain joins TRBV21-1 and TRBJ2-7; whether TRBD2, the table's D call, matches the DNA was not checked. TRBV21-1 is deemed a pseudogene. The CDR3 is 15 amino acids. The CDR3 bases are TGTGCCAGCAGTAAACTAGCGGGAGGCACCTACGAGCAGTACTTC. Translation: CASSKLAGGTYEQYF.

The sample holds one count of this clone. The V gene is TRBV9, the J gene TRBJ1-6; D gene unclear. The CDR3 is 12 amino acids. Trimming removed 4 bases from V and 9 bases from J, with 8 bases in between. Germline CDR1 reads SGDLS; CDR2 reads YYNGEE. CDR3 region: CASSLSGSPLHF. For the CDR3, the DNA is TGTGCCAGCAGCCTCTCGGGTTCACCCCTCCACTTT. The full variable domain, rest sourced from reference TRBV9 and TRBJ1-6, is DSGVTQTPKHLITATGQRVTLRCSPRSGDLSVYWYQQSLDQGLQFLIQYYNGEERAKGNILERFSAQQFPDLHSELNLSSLELGDSALYFCASSLSGSPLHFGNGTRLTVT.

The chain recombines TRBV13 with TRBJ2-7; 14 bases are shared with TRBD2. The germline CDR1 and CDR2 sequences are PRHDT and FYEKMQ (reference sequence). There are 17 residues in the CDR3. The junction had 13 bases not matched to a gene; V was cut back by 5 bases and J by 7 bases. The CDR3 nucleotides read TGTGCCAGCAGCCCACGCATGACTAGCGGGAGGGCCCGGGAGCAGTACTTC. Its translation: CASSPRMTSGRAREQYF.

This chain connects TRBV5-8 to TRBJ2-1; weak D call: TRBD1 (6 bases). Trimming removed 4 bases at V and 7 bases at J, with 21 bases between. CDR3 size: 16 residues. The V gene's germline CDR1 is SGHTS and CDR2 YDEGEE. Here the CDR3 reads CASSPHTGRGMNEQFF. CDR3 in DNA: TGTGCCAGCAGCCCTCATACAGGGCGTGGGATGAATGAGCAGTTCTTC.

V and J are TRBV10-3 and TRBJ2-3, with D perhaps TRBD1 (6 bases). V lost 0 bases and J 4 bases, leaving 8 bases between the germline ends. The CDR3 is 14 residues long. Germline loops: CDR1 ENHRY, CDR2 SYGVKD. In DNA, the CDR3 is TGTGCCATCAGTGAGTCTCAGGGGCCAGATACGCAGTATTTT. This sequence encodes CAISESQGPDTQYF.

The CDR3 sequence: CASSFTGNTEAFF. The DNA for the CDR3 is TGTGCCAGCAGCTTTACAGGGAACACTGAAGCTTTCTTT. The rearrangement links TRBV5-5 to TRBJ1-1; the D gene is possibly TRBD1 (5 bases). The CDR3 runs to 13 residues. The V gene lost 2 bases and the J gene lost 1 base, with 6 bases spanning the gap. Germline V lookup: CDR1 SGHKS, CDR2 YYEKEE (reference sequence).

The chain is built from TRBV3-1 (or the pseudogene TRBV3-2) and TRBJ2-7, with D possibly matching TRBD2 (6 bases). Germline loops: CDR1 LGHDT, CDR2 YNNKEL (reference sequence). This CDR3 contains 15 residues. The V end lost 4 bases, the J end lost 4 bases, and 17 bases lay between the germline ends. Here the CDR3 reads CASSRSLSGGYEQYF. The CDR3 DNA is TGTGCCAGCAGCCGTTCCTTATCCGGGGGATACGAGCAGTACTTC.

The V call is TRBV2, the J call TRBJ2-5; TRBD2 might be the D (6 bases). CDR1 SNHLY and CDR2 FYNNEI come from the germline V gene. The CDR3 is made up of 16 amino acids. V was clipped by 1 base and J by 0 bases, with 12 bases between them. CDR3 nucleotides: TGTGCCAGCAGTGAAGTCAGCGGGTTGTACCAAGAGACCCAGTACTTC. This sequence encodes CASSEVSGLYQETQYF.

The chain is built from TRBV11-2 and TRBJ2-7, with D possibly being TRBD2 (6 bases). The CDR3 extends over 14 amino acids. Trimming took 6 bases from V and 1 from J, leaving 13 bases between them. Looked up from germline, CDR1 is SGHAT and CDR2 is FQNNGV. This chain's CDR3 is CASRSTGSSYEQYF. CDR3 sequence (DNA): TGTGCCAGCAGGTCCACCGGGAGTTCCTACGAGCAGTACTTC.

The chain links TRBV3-1 (or the pseudogene TRBV3-2) to TRBJ1-1, with D perhaps TRBD1 (5 bases). CDR1 is LGHDT and CDR2 is YNNKEL in the germline V gene (reference sequence). The CDR3 is made up of 15 amino acids. Trimming pared 3 bases from V and 4 bases from J, leaving 15 bases between. The DNA of the CDR3 is TGTGCCAGCAGCCAGGCCGGACGGGGGTCCACTGAAGCTTTCTTT. This translates into CASSQAGRGSTEAFF.

The rearrangement uses TRBV28 and TRBJ1-5, with D unclear. With 2 bases removed from V and 7 bases from J, the gap between germline ends came to 12 bases. This CDR3 comprises 14 residues. The germline gives CDR1 MDHEN, CDR2 SYDVKM. The CDR3 DNA is TGTGCCAGCAGTTTACTCGCAGGTTTACAGCCCCAGCATTTT. The encoded protein is CASSLLAGLQPQHF.

This clone was counted only a few times. The rearrangement uses TRBV30 and TRBJ2-2, with TRBD2 matching 10 bases. The CDR3 covers 18 residues. Trimming at V came to 0 bases and at J to 1 base, leaving 8 bases not matched to a gene. Germline CDR1 reads GTSNPN; CDR2 reads SVGIG (reference sequence). CDR3 loop: CAWSVRPPSGGNTGELFF. The CDR3 DNA follows: TGTGCCTGGAGTGTCCGGCCCCCTAGCGGGGGGAACACCGGGGAGCTGTTTTTT.

This chain links TRBV10-3 with TRBJ2-1; 9 positions agree with TRBD1. V gave up 10 bases and J gave up 4 bases; unmatched junction bases: 8. CDR1 and CDR2 from the germline V gene are ENHRY and SYGVKD. This CDR3 comprises 14 residues. Here the CDR3 reads CATGGQGEYNEQFF. Written as DNA, the CDR3 is TGTGCCACAGGGGGACAGGGAGAGTACAATGAGCAGTTCTTC.

This chain joins TRBV14 and TRBJ2-7, with TRBD1 matching over 8 bases. Per germline, CDR1 SGHDN and CDR2 FVKESK. This CDR3 is built from 15 residues. V was clipped by 0 bases and J by 4 bases; unmatched bases: 5. The CDR3 reads CASSQDGRGQYEQYF. In DNA form, the CDR3 reads TGTGCCAGCAGCCAAGATGGCAGGGGGCAATACGAGCAGTACTTC.

This chain links TRBV5-1 with TRBJ1-5; no clear D. In germline, CDR1 is SGHRS, CDR2 YFSETQ. V shed 0 bases and J shed 4 bases, with 5 bases lying between them. The CDR3 sequence is 13 residues long. The CDR3 loop is CASSLDGNQPQHF. In nucleotides, the CDR3 is TGCGCCAGCAGCTTGGACGGTAATCAGCCCCAGCATTTT.

This clone was seen just once. J is TRBJ1-1 and V is TRBV5-1, with 11 bases identical to TRBD1. The CDR3 is 16 residues long. The J segment lost 1 base and the V segment lost 3 bases, leaving 5 bases of the junction unmatched. Germline V gene data show CDR1 as SGHRS and CDR2 as YFSETQ. This CDR3 reads CASSSGTGGKNTEAFF. The CDR3 nucleotides are TGCGCCAGCAGCTCCGGGACAGGGGGTAAGAACACTGAAGCTTTCTTT.

The gene calls are TRBV5-1 and TRBJ1-1; D is unresolved. This CDR3 comprises 16 residues. Trimming stripped 6 bases from V and 1 base from J, with 19 bases between. Germline values: CDR1 SGHRS, CDR2 YFSETQ. CDR3 sequence (DNA): TGCGCCAGCACCCGTGTCTTTTCGGAGGCGAACACTGAAGCTTTCTTT. Encoded protein: CASTRVFSEANTEAFF.

The V call is TRBV28, the J call TRBJ2-6; D call uncertain. This CDR3 contains 14 residues. The germline CDR1 and CDR2 sequences are MDHEN and SYDVKM. The V gene lost 7 bases and the J gene lost 1 base, with 8 bases spanning the gap. The CDR3 DNA sequence: TGTGCCAGCATGGGCCGTTCTGGGGCCAACGTCCTGACTTTC. Translating gives CASMGRSGANVLTF.

The J gene is TRBJ1-4, the V gene TRBV5-5; D remains unclear. Germline V CDR1 and CDR2: SGHKS, YYEKEE (reference sequence). The V and J ends lost 0 bases and 5 bases respectively, with 8 bases between them. CDR3 length equals 14 residues. CDR3 bases: TGTGCCAGCAGCTTGGGGCCGCGGAATGAAAAACTGTTTTTT. Protein product: CASSLGPRNEKLFF.

V and J are TRBV5-4 and TRBJ2-2; TRBD1 might be the D (7 bases). The V end lost 4 bases, the J end lost 8 bases, and 18 bases lay between the germline ends. Germline lookup yields CDR1 SGHNT and CDR2 YYREEE (reference sequence). The CDR3 runs 15 residues. For the CDR3, the DNA is TGTGCCAGCAGCAGGGGAGGAGGGGGCTCGGGGGAGCTGTTTTTT. The encoded protein is CASSRGGGGSGELFF.

This chain joins TRBV20-1 and TRBJ2-5; D not certain. CDR1 and CDR2 from the germline V gene are DFQATT and SNEGSKA (reference sequence). Trimming cost V 1 base and J 9 bases, with 9 bases left between them. The CDR3 is 11 amino acids. The CDR3 loop reads CSARAPGPQYF. The CDR3 DNA reads TGCAGTGCTAGAGCTCCTGGGCCCCAGTACTTC.

The chain couples TRBV15 to TRBJ2-5; D is unresolved. This CDR3 is built from 13 residues. With 2 bases removed from V and 4 bases from J, the gap between germline ends came to 8 bases. From germline, CDR1 is LNHNV and CDR2 YYDKDF (reference sequence). CDR3 amino acids: CATSRQVLETQYF. For the CDR3, the DNA is TGTGCCACCAGCAGACAGGTCCTAGAGACCCAGTACTTC. Based on the CDR3 plus reference TRBV15 and TRBJ2-5, the full variable domain is DAMVIQNPRYQVTQFGKPVTLSCSQTLNHNVMYWYQQKSSQAPKLLFHYYDKDFNNEADTPDNFQSRRPNTSFCFLDIRSPGLGDTAMYLCATSRQVLETQYFGPGTRLLVL.

The chain combines TRBV18 with TRBJ1-1; D is perhaps TRBD1 (5 bases). V gave up 3 bases and J gave up 2 bases, with 13 bases separating them. The CDR3 consists of 15 residues. Germline-derived CDR1 and CDR2 are KGHSH and LQKENI. CDR3 sequence reads: CASSPSLGGNTEAFF. CDR3 DNA: TGTGCCAGCTCACCTTCTTTGGGGGGAAACACTGAAGCTTTCTTT.